This TCR beta chain was recovered during a study of blood T cell repertoires in COVID-19. As for the study in general: Specimens from acute and convalescent COVID-19 originated in the United States, Italy and Spain.

There are a few counts of this clone. Trimming took off 7 bases at V and 1 base at J, with 7 bases between the two ends. The CDR3 runs 12 residues. Germline V gene sequence: CDR1 SGHVS, CDR2 FNYEAQ. Study processing details: Estimates of nucleated cell counts were drawn from the amplification of reference gene primers. The method was immunoSEQ multiplex PCR; TCRdb's version includes in-frame clones alone and lacks a portion of them. That table gives V, J and clone size, and the DNA gave D and trimming. Of 68,000 or so clones listed, roughly nine tenths are singletons. The sequenced sample was peripheral blood. This receptor was obtained from a man in his forties with COVID-19, enrolled during active disease. The chain joins TRBV7-6 to TRBJ1-1, with D unclear. The CDR3 protein is CASTSGNTEAFF. In DNA, the CDR3 is TGTGCCAGCACCTCCGGGAACACTGAAGCTTTCTTT.